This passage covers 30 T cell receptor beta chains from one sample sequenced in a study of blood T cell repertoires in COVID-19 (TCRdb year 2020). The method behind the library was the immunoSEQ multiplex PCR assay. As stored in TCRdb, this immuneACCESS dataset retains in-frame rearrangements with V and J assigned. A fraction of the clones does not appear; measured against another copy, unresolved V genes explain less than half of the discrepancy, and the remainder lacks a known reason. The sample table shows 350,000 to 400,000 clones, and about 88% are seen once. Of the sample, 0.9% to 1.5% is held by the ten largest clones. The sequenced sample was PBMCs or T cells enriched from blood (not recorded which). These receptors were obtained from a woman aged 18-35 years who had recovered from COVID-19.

The CDR3 DNA reads TGCGCCAGCAGCCAGGGGGGGAGAAGCAATCAGCCCCAGCATTTT. Protein product: CASSQGGRSNQPQHF. The chain has TRBV4-1 and TRBJ1-5; TRBD1 is a possible D gene (5 bases). Germline-derived CDR1 and CDR2 are MGHRA and YSYEKL. Trimming took 3 bases from V and 1 from J, leaving 10 bases between them. This CDR3 is built from 15 residues.

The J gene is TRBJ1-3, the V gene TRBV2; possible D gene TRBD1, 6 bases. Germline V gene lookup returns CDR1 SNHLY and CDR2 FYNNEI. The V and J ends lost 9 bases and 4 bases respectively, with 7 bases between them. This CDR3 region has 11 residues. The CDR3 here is CASQGGNTIYF. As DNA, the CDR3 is TGTGCCAGTCAGGGGGGAAACACCATATATTTT.

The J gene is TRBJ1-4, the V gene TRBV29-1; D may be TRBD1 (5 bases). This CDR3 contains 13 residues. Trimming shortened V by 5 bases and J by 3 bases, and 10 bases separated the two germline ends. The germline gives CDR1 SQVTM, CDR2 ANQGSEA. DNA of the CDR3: TGCAGCGTTCAGGACACCCCTAATGAAAAACTGTTTTTT. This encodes CSVQDTPNEKLFF.

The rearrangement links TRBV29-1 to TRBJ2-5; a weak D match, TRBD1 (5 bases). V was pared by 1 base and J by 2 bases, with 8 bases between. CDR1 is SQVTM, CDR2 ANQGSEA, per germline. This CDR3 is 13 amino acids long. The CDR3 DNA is TGCAGCGTTGAAGTGGCAGGGCAAGAGACCCAGTACTTC. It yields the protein CSVEVAGQETQYF.

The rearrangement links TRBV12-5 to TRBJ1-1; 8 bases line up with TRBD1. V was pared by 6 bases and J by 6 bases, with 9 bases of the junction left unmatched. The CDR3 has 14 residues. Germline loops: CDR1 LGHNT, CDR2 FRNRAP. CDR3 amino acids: CASGLTGGLSEAFF. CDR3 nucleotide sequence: TGTGCTAGTGGCCTTACAGGGGGGTTATCTGAAGCTTTCTTT.

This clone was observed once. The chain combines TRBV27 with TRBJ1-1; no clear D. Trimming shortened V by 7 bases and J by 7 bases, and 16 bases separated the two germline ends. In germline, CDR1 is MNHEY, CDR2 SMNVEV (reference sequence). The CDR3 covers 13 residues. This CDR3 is CASTPPLGSEAFF. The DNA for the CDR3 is TGTGCCAGCACACCACCGTTGGGGAGTGAAGCTTTCTTT.

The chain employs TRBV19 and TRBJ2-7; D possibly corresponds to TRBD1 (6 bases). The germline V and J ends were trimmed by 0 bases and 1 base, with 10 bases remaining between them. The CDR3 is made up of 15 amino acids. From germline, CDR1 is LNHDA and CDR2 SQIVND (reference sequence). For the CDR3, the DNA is TGTGCCAGTAGTATAGACCAGACAGGTTCCTACGAGCAGTACTTC. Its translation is CASSIDQTGSYEQYF.

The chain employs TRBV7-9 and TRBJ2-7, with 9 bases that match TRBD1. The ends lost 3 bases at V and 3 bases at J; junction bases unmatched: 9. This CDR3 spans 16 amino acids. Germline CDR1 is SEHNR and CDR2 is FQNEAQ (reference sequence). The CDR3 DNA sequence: TGTGCCAGCAGCTTGCCATCGGGACAGGGTGTCTACGAGCAGTACTTC. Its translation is CASSLPSGQGVYEQYF.

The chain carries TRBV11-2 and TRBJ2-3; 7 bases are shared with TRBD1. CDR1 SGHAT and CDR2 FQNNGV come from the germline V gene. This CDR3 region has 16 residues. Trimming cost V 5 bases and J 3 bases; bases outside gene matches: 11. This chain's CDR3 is CASSPVSTGRTDTQYF. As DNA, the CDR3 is TGTGCCAGCAGCCCCGTCTCGACAGGGCGAACAGATACGCAGTATTTT.

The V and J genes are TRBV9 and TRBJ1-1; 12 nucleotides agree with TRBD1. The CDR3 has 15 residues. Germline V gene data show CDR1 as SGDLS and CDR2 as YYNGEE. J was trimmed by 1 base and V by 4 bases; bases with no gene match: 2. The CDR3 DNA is TGTGCCAGCAGCTCGGGACAGGGGGCGAACACTGAAGCTTTCTTT. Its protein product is CASSSGQGANTEAFF.

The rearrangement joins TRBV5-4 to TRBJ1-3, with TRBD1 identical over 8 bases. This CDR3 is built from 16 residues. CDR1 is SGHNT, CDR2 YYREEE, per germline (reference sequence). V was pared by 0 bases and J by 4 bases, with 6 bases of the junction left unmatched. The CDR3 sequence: CASSLAQGAPGNTIYF. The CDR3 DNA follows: TGTGCCAGCAGCTTGGCCCAGGGGGCGCCAGGAAACACCATATATTTT.

The CDR3 nucleotides are TGTGCCAGCAGCGTCGAGCTGGGGACTAGCGGCGGCGAGACCCAGTACTTC. Amino acid sequence: CASSVELGTSGGETQYF. The gene calls are TRBV9 and TRBJ2-5; TRBD2 agrees at 11 bases. The ends lost 2 bases at V and 5 bases at J; junction bases unmatched: 11. This CDR3 contains 17 residues. Germline V lookup: CDR1 SGDLS, CDR2 YYNGEE.

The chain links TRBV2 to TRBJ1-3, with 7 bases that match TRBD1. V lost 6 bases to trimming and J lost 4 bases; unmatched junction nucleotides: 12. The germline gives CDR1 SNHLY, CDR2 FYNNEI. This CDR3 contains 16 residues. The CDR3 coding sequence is TGTGCCAGCAGCGACGGGTTTGGGACAGTCGGAAACACCATATATTTT. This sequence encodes CASSDGFGTVGNTIYF.

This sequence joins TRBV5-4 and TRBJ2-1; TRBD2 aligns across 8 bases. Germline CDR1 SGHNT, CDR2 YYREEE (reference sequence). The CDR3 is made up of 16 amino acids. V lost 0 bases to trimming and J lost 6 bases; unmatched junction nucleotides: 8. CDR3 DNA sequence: TGTGCCAGCAGCTTGGGAGCGGGGGTTGGTTTCAATGAGCAGTTCTTC. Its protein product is CASSLGAGVGFNEQFF.

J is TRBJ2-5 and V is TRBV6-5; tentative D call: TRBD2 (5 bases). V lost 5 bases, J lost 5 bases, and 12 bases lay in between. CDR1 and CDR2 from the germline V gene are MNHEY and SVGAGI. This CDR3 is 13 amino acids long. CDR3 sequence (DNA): TGTGCCAGCAGTACACTAGAAAGGGAGACCCAGTACTTC. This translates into CASSTLERETQYF.

This CDR3 is CASSKASQVIELIYGYTF. CDR3 sequence (DNA): TGTGCCAGCAGCAAAGCATCACAGGTTATAGAGCTTATCTATGGCTACACCTTC. The chain carries TRBV21-1 and TRBJ1-2; the DNA was not used to check the table's D call, TRBD1. TRBV21-1 is shown as a pseudogene. The CDR3 is 18 residues long.

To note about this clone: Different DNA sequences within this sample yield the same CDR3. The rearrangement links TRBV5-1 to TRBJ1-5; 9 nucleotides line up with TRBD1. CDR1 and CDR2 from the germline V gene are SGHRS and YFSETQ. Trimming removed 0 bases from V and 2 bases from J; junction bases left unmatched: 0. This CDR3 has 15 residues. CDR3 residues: CASSLGTGGNQPQHF. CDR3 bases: TGCGCCAGCAGCTTGGGGACAGGGGGCAATCAGCCCCAGCATTTT.

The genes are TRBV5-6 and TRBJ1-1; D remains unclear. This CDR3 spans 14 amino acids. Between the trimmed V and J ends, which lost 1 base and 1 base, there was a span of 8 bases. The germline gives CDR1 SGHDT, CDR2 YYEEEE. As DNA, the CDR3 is TGTGCCAGCAGCTTGATTGAGTGGAACACTGAAGCTTTCTTT. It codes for CASSLIEWNTEAFF.

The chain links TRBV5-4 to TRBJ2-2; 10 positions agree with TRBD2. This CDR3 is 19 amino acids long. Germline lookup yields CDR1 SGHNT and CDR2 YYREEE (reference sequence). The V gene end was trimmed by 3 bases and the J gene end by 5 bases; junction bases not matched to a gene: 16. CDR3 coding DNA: TGTGCCAGCAGCTCCCCTTCTTTGCTAGCGGGGGCTAGTACCGGGGAGCTGTTTTTT. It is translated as CASSSPSLLAGASTGELFF.

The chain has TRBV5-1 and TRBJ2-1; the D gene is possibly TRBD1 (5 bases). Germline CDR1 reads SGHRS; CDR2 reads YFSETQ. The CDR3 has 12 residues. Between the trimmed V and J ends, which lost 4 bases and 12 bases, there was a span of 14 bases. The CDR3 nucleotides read TGCGCCAGCAGCCCAGCACAAGACAGGCAGTTCTTC. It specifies CASSPAQDRQFF.

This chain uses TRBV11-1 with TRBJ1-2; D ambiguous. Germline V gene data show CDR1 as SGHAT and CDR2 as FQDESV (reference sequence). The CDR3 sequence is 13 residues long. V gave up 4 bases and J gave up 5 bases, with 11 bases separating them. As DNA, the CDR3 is TGTGCCAGCAGCTCCGGACTGCCGTATGGCTACACCTTC. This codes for CASSSGLPYGYTF.

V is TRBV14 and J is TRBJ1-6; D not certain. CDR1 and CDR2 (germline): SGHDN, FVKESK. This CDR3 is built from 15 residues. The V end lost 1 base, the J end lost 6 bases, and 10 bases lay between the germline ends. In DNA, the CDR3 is TGTGCCAGCAGCCAAGTGGGAGGGTTTAATTCACCCCTCCACTTT. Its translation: CASSQVGGFNSPLHF.

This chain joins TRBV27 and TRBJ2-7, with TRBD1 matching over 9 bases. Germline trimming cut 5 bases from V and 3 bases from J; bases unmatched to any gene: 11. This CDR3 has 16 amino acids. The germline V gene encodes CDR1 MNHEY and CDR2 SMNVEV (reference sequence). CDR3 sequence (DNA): TGTGCCAGCAGTCCCCTTGTGGGACAGGGAAACTACGAGCAGTACTTC. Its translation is CASSPLVGQGNYEQYF.

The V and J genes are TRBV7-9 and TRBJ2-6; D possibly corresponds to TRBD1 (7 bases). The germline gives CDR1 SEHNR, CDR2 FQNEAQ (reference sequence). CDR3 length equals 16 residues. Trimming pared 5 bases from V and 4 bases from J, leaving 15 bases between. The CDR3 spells CASSPWRGRGANVLTF. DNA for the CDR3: TGTGCCAGCAGCCCCTGGAGGGGGCGGGGGGCCAACGTCCTGACTTTC. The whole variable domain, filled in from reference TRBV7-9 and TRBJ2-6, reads DTGVSQNPRHKITKRGQNVTFRCDPISEHNRLYWYRQTLGQGPEFLTYFQNEAQLEKSRLLSDRFSAERPKGSFSTLEIQRTEQGDSAMYLCASSPWRGRGANVLTFGAGSRLTVL.

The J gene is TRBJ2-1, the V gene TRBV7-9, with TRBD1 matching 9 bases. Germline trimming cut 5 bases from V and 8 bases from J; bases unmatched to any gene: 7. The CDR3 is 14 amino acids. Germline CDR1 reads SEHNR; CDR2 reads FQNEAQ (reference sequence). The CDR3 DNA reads TGTGCCAGCAGCCCCGGACAGGGGAGGGATGAGCAGTTCTTC. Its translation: CASSPGQGRDEQFF.

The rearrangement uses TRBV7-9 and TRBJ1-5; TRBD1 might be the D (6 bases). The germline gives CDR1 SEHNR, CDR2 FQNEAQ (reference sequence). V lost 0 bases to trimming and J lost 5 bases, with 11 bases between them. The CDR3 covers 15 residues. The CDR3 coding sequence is TGTGCCAGCAGCTTAGCCGGCAGGGGAGATCAGCCCCAGCATTTT. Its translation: CASSLAGRGDQPQHF.

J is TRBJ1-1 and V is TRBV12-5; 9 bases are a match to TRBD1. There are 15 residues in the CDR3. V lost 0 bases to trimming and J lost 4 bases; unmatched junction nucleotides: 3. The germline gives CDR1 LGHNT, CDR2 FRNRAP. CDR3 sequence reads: CASGLVRDRVTEAFF. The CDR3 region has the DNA TGTGCTAGTGGTTTGGTCAGGGACAGGGTCACTGAAGCTTTCTTT.

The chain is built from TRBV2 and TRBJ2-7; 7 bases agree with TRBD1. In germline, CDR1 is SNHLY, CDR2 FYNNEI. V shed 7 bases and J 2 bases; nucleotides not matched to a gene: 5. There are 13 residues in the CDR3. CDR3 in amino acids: CASIKGATYEQYF. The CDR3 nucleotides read TGTGCCAGCATCAAGGGGGCCACCTACGAGCAGTACTTC. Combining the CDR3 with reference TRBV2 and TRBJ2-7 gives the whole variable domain EPEVTQTPSHQVTQMGQEVILRCVPISNHLYFYWYRQILGQKVEFLVSFYNNEISEKSEIFDDQFSVERPDGSNFTLKIRSTKLEDSAMYFCASIKGATYEQYFGPGTRLTVT.

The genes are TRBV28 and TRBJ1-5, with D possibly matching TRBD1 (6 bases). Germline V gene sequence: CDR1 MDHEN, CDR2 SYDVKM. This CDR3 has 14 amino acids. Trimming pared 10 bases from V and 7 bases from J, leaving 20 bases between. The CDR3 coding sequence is TGTGCCAATTCGGACAGTCTAAAAGGGCAGCCCCAGCATTTT. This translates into CANSDSLKGQPQHF.

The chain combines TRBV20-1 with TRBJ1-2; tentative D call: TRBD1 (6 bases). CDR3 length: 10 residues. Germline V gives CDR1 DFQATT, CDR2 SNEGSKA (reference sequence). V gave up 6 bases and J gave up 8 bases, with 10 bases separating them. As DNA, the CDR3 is TGCAGTGCGCCCGGGACAGGCTACACCTTC. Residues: CSAPGTGYTF.